These T cell receptor beta chains were read from a single sample in a study of blood T cells in healthy people across ages. TCRdb reanalysed the 5' RACE reads using MiXCR and keeps one entry per CDR3 protein. Among under 700,000 distinct CDR3 sequences listed, nearly 25% were seen once. This sample also appeared in a second study, on T cells of mothers and their children.

The sample comprised blood. These receptors were taken from a boy aged 5-17 years in good health. CDR3s include the opening cysteine and the closing phenylalanine or tryptophan. D genes are given only for firm matches. Clone size, where shown, is once, few, many, or a class for clones that have expanded.

>TRBV4-1|.|TRBD1|TRBJ2-3
CASSQPYRGRATDTQYF
TGCGCCAGCAGCCAACCTTACAGGGGGCGGGCGACAGATACGCAGTATTTT
>TRBV25-1|.|.|TRBJ1-6
CASSVLGQGNSPLHF
TGTGCCAGCAGTGTGTTGGGCCAGGGAAATTCACCCCTCCACTTT
>TRBV7-2|.|TRBD1|TRBJ2-5
CASSHYRGTGTPETQYF
TGTGCCAGCAGCCATTATCGGGGGACAGGGACTCCCGAGACCCAGTACTTC
>TRBV28|.|.|TRBJ2-7
CASSSTGADYEQYF
TGTGCCAGCAGCTCAACCGGGGCAGACTACGAGCAGTACTTC
>TRBV11-2|many|.|TRBJ2-1
CASSLVGSSYNEQFF
TGTGCCAGCAGCTTAGTGGGGTCCTCCTACAATGAGCAGTTCTTC
>TRBV5-1|.|.|TRBJ2-6
CASSPKQGGSSGANVLTF
TGCGCCAGCAGCCCCAAACAGGGGGGGAGCTCTGGGGCCAACGTCCTGACTTTC
>TRBV7-6|.|.|TRBJ2-7
CASSLKGPRNRDSDSYEQYF
TGTGCCAGCAGCTTAAAGGGCCCTCGCAACCGGGACTCCGACTCCTACGAGCAGTACTTC
>TRBV3-1|.|.|TRBJ2-7
CASSREGQLGSYEQYF
TGTGCCAGCAGCCGCGAAGGGCAGTTAGGATCCTACGAGCAGTACTTC
>TRBV7-3|few|.|TRBJ1-1
CASSASGGNTEAFF
TGTGCCAGCAGCGCCTCGGGAGGGAACACTGAAGCTTTCTTT
>TRBV5-1|.|.|TRBJ2-7
CASSRRTPYEQYF
TGCGCCAGCAGCCGGAGGACCCCCTACGAGCAGTACTTC
>TRBV29-1|.|.|TRBJ2-4
CSVEKGHKNIQYF
TGCAGCGTTGAAAAGGGGCACAAAAACATTCAGTACTTC
>TRBV7-9|.|.|TRBJ2-7
CASSQRTGMNEQYF
TGTGCCAGCAGCCAGCGCACAGGGATGAACGAGCAGTACTTC
>TRBV20-1|few|TRBD2|TRBJ2-1
CSAPGLAGGRKNNEQFF
TGCAGTGCTCCCGGACTAGCGGGGGGGCGGAAAAACAATGAGCAGTTCTTC
>TRBV12-3/TRBV12-4|.|TRBD2|TRBJ2-7
CASRVPGGREQYF
TGTGCCAGCAGGGTCCCGGGGGGGAGGGAGCAGTACTTC
>TRBV7-9|.|.|TRBJ2-5
CASSSAPRDVYQETQYF
TGTGCCAGCAGCTCCGCTCCTAGGGATGTGTACCAAGAGACCCAGTACTTC
>TRBV7-3|.|.|TRBJ2-1
CASSLTSAGEQFF
TGTGCCAGCAGCTTGACTAGTGCCGGTGAGCAGTTCTTC
>TRBV6-5|.|.|TRBJ1-1
CASSRTDSGNEAFF
TGTGCCAGCAGCCGGACGGACAGCGGCAATGAAGCTTTCTTT
>TRBV11-2|few|TRBD1|TRBJ2-6
CASSSGTGTGANVLTF
TGTGCCAGCAGTTCCGGGACAGGGACTGGGGCCAACGTCCTGACTTTC
>TRBV20-1|.|TRBD1|TRBJ2-7
CSANGGTGSYEQYF
TGCAGTGCAAACGGTGGGACAGGTTCATACGAGCAGTACTTC
>TRBV15|few|.|TRBJ2-1
CATTRKGTHEQFF
TGTGCCACCACCAGGAAAGGGACCCATGAGCAGTTCTTC
>TRBV6-5|.|.|TRBJ1-1
CASSLPGPYTEAFF
TGTGCCAGCAGTCTACCGGGACCCTACACTGAAGCTTTCTTT
>TRBV28|few|.|TRBJ1-5
CASRPGAGISNQPQHF
TGTGCCAGCAGACCAGGGGCAGGGATTAGCAATCAGCCCCAGCATTTT
>TRBV7-2|.|TRBD1|TRBJ2-5
CASSLDRGVTKTQYF
TGTGCCAGCAGCTTGGACAGGGGGGTCACGAAGACCCAGTACTTC
>TRBV12-3/TRBV12-4|.|TRBD2|TRBJ2-7
CASSPDGTSGEQYF
TGTGCCAGCAGTCCGGACGGGACTAGCGGCGAGCAGTACTTC
>TRBV12-3/TRBV12-4|.|TRBD2|TRBJ2-1
CAILKRGGRNEQFF
TGTGCCATATTGAAGCGGGGGGGCAGGAATGAGCAGTTCTTC
>TRBV5-1|.|.|TRBJ2-6
CASSFGDSSGANVLTF
TGCGCCAGCAGCTTCGGCGACAGCTCTGGGGCCAACGTCCTGACTTTC
>TRBV6-2/TRBV6-3|.|.|TRBJ2-5
CASSFSSDKQYF
TGTGCCAGCAGTTTTTCCTCGGACAAGCAGTACTTC
>TRBV20-1|.|TRBD1|TRBJ1-2
CSCGQGADGYTF
TGCAGTTGCGGACAGGGGGCGGATGGCTACACCTTC
>TRBV9|few|TRBD1|TRBJ1-2
CASSVEGGHGYTF
TGTGCCAGCAGCGTAGAAGGGGGCCATGGCTACACCTTC
>TRBV7-9|.|.|TRBJ2-3
CASSPRTDGHGFHTQYF
TGTGCCAGCAGCCCGCGGACAGATGGACATGGCTTCCATACGCAGTATTTT
>TRBV7-6|few|TRBD1|TRBJ1-5
CASSTTGPNQPQHF
TGTGCCAGCAGCACGACAGGGCCCAATCAGCCCCAGCATTTT
>TRBV4-3|.|TRBD1|TRBJ1-1
CASSQGDREADEAFF
TGCGCCAGCAGCCAAGGGGACAGGGAAGCGGATGAAGCTTTCTTT
>TRBV12-3/TRBV12-4|.|.|TRBJ1-2
CASSLVVGLLYGYTF
TGTGCCAGCAGTTTAGTGGTAGGGTTGCTCTATGGCTACACCTTC
>TRBV20-1|.|TRBD2|TRBJ2-1
CSARDLSGKAYNEQFF
TGCAGTGCTAGGGATCTTAGCGGGAAGGCCTACAATGAGCAGTTCTTC
>TRBV28|.|.|TRBJ2-7
CASSLCLDTNSYEQYF
TGTGCCAGCAGTTTATGCCTGGACACCAACTCCTACGAGCAGTACTTC
>TRBV4-3|.|TRBD2|TRBJ2-5
CASSQGGTNWETQYF
TGCGCCAGCAGCCAAGGGGGGACTAATTGGGAGACCCAGTACTTC
>TRBV4-3|many|.|TRBJ2-7
CASSQDRDSGYEQYF
TGCGCCAGCAGCCAAGACCGGGACTCTGGCTACGAGCAGTACTTC
>TRBV20-1|.|.|TRBJ1-2
CSALTGTDGYTF
TGCAGTGCTCTTACAGGGACTGATGGCTACACCTTC
>TRBV6-1|.|.|TRBJ1-3
CASSEAPEGGGNTIYF
TGTGCCAGCAGTGAAGCCCCTGAGGGAGGAGGGAACACCATATATTTT
>TRBV28|few|TRBD2|TRBJ2-5
CASSSILAGPKQETQYF
TGTGCCAGCAGTTCGATACTAGCGGGTCCGAAACAAGAGACCCAGTACTTC
>TRBV20-1|.|.|TRBJ1-1
CSARRTSTEAFF
TGCAGTGCTAGGAGGACGAGCACTGAAGCTTTCTTT
>TRBV27|.|TRBD1|TRBJ2-3
CASRQPGQGPNTQYF
TGTGCCAGCAGACAACCGGGACAGGGCCCCAATACGCAGTATTTT
>TRBV6-6|.|.|TRBJ1-4
CASSYDQGNEKLFF
TGTGCCAGCAGTTACGACCAGGGAAATGAAAAACTGTTTTTT
>TRBV20-1|.|.|TRBJ2-6
CSARDVRSPVYSGANVLTF
TGCAGTGCTAGAGATGTGAGAAGTCCGGTCTACTCTGGGGCCAACGTCCTGACTTTC
>TRBV12-3/TRBV12-4|.|.|TRBJ2-5
CASSFGSNGWNF
TGTGCCAGCAGTTTTGGTTCCAACGGGTGGAACTTC
>TRBV4-2|few|TRBD2|TRBJ2-5
CASSQVIAGEQETQYF
TGTGCCAGCAGCCAAGTAATAGCGGGAGAACAGGAGACCCAGTACTTC
>TRBV28|few|.|TRBJ1-4
CASSFLLNEKLFF
TGTGCCAGCAGTTTCCTCCTTAATGAAAAACTGTTTTTT
>TRBV7-2|.|.|TRBJ2-2
CAGSLHGTSITGELFF
TGTGCCGGCAGCCTCCATGGGACTTCGATCACCGGGGAGCTGTTTTTT
>TRBV15|.|TRBD2|TRBJ2-3
CATSRGTSGSDTQYF
TGTGCCACCAGCAGGGGGACTAGCGGTTCAGATACGCAGTATTTT
>TRBV29-1|many|TRBD1|TRBJ2-7
CSALGTGDRYEQYF
TGCAGCGCCCTGGGGACAGGGGATCGCTACGAGCAGTACTTC
>TRBV24-1|.|TRBD2|TRBJ2-3
CATSDVGTTRTDTQYF
TGTGCCACCAGTGATGTCGGGACTACCCGCACAGATACGCAGTATTTT
>TRBV28|.|.|TRBJ1-1
CASSLIDRLNTEAFF
TGTGCCAGCAGTCTAATCGACAGGCTGAACACTGAAGCTTTCTTT
>TRBV12-3/TRBV12-4|few|.|TRBJ1-6
CASSYGENSPLHF
TGTGCCAGCAGTTACGGCGAAAATTCACCCCTCCACTTT
>TRBV7-2|.|.|TRBJ2-1
CASSLQARRIGGEQFF
TGTGCCAGCAGCTTACAAGCTCGGCGCATTGGGGGTGAGCAGTTCTTC
>TRBV5-6|.|.|TRBJ2-2
CASSEPGELFF
TGTGCCAGCAGCGAACCCGGGGAGCTGTTTTTT